This TCR beta chain was identified in a study of human T cells and chemical hapten exposure. Study as a whole: Alopecia universalis, totalis or areata was present in patients who were mostly female. Study results and limitations: The presence of alopecia in the donors means their immune response may differ from healthy people's. Against controls, expanded TCRs gave rise to significantly more large CDR3 similarity clusters.

CDR3 length: 12 amino acids. Germline-derived CDR1 and CDR2 are KGHDR and SFDVKD. Trimming left V 0 bases short and J 6 bases short, with 4 bases between. One entry per CDR3 protein results from TCRdb running MiXCR on the RACE reads. The top ten clones hold 2.5% to 3% of a sample with 300,000 to 450,000 distinct CDR3 sequences, 5.1% of them seen once. Only a few counts were recorded for this clonotype. What it binds is unknown. Time point meaning: pre-sensitization, week 0. Indicated treatment: therapeutic diphenylcyclopropenone sensitization with weekly scalp DPC. This rearrangement joins TRBV24-1 to TRBJ1-2; D gene uncertain. The receptor comes from a woman between 50 and 59 years old with alopecia areata. Some clones in this sample may be carry-over from other donors' samples. Sample: whole blood, taken in connection with sensitization to the hapten diphenylcyclopropenone (DPC). The CDR3 coding sequence is TGTGCCACCAGTGATTTGACGGATGGCTACACCTTC. Its protein product is CATSDLTDGYTF.